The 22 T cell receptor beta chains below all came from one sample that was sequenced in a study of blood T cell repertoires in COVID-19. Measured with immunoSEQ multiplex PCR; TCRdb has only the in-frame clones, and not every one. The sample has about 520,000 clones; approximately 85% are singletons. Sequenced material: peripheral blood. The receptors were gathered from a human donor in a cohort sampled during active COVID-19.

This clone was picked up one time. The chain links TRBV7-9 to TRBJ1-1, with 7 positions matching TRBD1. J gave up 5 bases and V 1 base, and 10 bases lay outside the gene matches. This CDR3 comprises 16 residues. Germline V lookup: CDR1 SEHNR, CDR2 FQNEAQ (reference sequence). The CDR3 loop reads CASSLGDREVGTEAFF. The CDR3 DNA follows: TGTGCCAGCAGCTTAGGAGACAGGGAGGTCGGAACTGAAGCTTTCTTT. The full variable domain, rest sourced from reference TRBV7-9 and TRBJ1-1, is DTGVSQNPRHKITKRGQNVTFRCDPISEHNRLYWYRQTLGQGPEFLTYFQNEAQLEKSRLLSDRFSAERPKGSFSTLEIQRTEQGDSAMYLCASSLGDREVGTEAFFGQGTRLTVV.

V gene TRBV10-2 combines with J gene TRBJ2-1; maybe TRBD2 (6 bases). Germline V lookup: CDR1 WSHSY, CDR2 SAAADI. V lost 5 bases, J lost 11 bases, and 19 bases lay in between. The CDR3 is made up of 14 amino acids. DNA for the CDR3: TGCGCCAGCAGTAGTTGGGTTGGGGACTCTCAGCAGTTCTTC. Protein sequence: CASSSWVGDSQQFF.

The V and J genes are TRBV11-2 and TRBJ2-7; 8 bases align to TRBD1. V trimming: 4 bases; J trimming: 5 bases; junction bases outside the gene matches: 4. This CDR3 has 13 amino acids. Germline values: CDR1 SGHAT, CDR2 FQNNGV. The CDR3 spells CASSSDRVNEQYF. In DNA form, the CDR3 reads TGTGCCAGCAGCTCGGACAGGGTTAACGAGCAGTACTTC.

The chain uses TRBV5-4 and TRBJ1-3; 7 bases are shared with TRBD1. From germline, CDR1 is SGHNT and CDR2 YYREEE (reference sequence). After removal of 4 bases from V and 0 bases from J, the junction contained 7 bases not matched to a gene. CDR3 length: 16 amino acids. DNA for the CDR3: TGTGCCAGCAGCCCAGGACAGGCACACTCTGGAAACACCATATATTTT. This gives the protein CASSPGQAHSGNTIYF.

For the CDR3, the DNA is TGTGCCAGCAGTTTAACCGGGACAGGTCCTCAAGAGACCCAGTACTTC. This sequence encodes CASSLTGTGPQETQYF. This chain connects TRBV27 to TRBJ2-5, with 8 bases fitting TRBD1. After removal of 2 bases from V and 2 bases from J, the junction contained 7 bases not matched to a gene. From germline, CDR1 is MNHEY and CDR2 SMNVEV (reference sequence). The CDR3 covers 16 residues.

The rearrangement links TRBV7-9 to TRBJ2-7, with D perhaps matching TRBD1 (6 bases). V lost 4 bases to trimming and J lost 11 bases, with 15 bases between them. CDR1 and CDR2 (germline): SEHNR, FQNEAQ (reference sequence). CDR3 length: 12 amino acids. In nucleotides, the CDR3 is TGTGCCAGCAGCTCTACAGGGTTTGAGGAGTACTTC. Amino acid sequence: CASSSTGFEEYF. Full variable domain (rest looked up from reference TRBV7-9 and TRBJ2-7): DTGVSQNPRHKITKRGQNVTFRCDPISEHNRLYWYRQTLGQGPEFLTYFQNEAQLEKSRLLSDRFSAERPKGSFSTLEIQRTEQGDSAMYLCASSSTGFEEYFGPGTRLTVT.

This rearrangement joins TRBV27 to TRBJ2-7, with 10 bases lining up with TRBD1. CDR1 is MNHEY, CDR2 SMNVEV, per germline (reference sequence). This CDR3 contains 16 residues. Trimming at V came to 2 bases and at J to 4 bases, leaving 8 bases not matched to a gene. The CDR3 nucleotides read TGTGCCAGCAGTTTAACCGCCGGGACAGGGGAGTACGAGCAGTACTTC. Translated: CASSLTAGTGEYEQYF.

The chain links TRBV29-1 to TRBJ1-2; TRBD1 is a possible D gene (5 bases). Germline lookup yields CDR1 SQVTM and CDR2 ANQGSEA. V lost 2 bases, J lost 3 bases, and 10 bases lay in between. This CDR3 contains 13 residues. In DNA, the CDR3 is TGCAGCGTTGAATCCCCCAGGGACTATGGCTACACCTTC. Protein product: CSVESPRDYGYTF.

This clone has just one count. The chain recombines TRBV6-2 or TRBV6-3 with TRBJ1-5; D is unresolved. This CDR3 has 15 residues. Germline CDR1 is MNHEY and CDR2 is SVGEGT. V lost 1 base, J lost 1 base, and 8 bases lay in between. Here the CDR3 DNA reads TGTGCCAGCAGTTACTGGGAGGTAAGCAATCAGCCCCAGCATTTT. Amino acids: CASSYWEVSNQPQHF.

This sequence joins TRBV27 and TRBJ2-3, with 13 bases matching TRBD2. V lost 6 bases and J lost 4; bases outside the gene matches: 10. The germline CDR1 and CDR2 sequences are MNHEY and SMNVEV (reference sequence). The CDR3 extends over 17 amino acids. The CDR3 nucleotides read TGTGCCAGCAGAACGACCGGACTAGCGGGAGTTTCAGATACGCAGTATTTT. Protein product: CASRTTGLAGVSDTQYF.

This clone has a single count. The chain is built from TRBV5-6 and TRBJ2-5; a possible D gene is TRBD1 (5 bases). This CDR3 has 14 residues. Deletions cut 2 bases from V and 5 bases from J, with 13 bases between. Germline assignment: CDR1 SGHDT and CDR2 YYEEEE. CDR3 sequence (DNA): TGTGCCAGCAGCTTTTTAGCAGGGCGCGAGACCCAGTACTTC. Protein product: CASSFLAGRETQYF. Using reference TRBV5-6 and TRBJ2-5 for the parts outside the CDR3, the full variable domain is DAGVTQSPTHLIKTRGQQVTLRCSPKSGHDTVSWYQQALGQGPQFIFQYYEEEERQRGNFPDRFSGHQFPNYSSELNVNALLLGDSALYLCASSFLAGRETQYFGPGTRLLVL.

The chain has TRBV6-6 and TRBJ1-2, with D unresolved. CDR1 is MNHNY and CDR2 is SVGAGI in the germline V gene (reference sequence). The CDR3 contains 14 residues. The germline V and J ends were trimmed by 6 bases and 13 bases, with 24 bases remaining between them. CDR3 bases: TGTGCCAGCAGCCTAGGAGTCGCTGGTGATAACTGCACCTTC. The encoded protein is CASSLGVAGDNCTF.

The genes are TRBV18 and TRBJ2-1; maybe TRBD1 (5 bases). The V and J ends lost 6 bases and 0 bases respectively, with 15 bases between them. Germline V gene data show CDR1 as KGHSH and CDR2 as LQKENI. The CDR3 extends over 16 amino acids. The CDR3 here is CASSPRVASSYNEQFF. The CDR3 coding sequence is TGTGCCAGCTCCCCCAGGGTTGCTAGCTCCTACAATGAGCAGTTCTTC.

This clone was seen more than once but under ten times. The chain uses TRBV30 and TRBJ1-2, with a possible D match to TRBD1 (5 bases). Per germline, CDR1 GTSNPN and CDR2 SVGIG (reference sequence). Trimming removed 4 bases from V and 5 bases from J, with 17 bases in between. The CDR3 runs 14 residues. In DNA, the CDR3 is TGTGCCTGGAAGGGGCGAGGCGTCGAGTATGGCTACACCTTC. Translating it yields CAWKGRGVEYGYTF.

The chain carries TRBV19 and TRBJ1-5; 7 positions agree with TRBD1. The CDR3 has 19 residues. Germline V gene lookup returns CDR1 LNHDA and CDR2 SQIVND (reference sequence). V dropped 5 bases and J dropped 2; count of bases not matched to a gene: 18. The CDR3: CASSPRTGHEPLGNQPQHF. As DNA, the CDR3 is TGTGCCAGTAGTCCCAGGACAGGACATGAACCGCTTGGCAATCAGCCCCAGCATTTT.

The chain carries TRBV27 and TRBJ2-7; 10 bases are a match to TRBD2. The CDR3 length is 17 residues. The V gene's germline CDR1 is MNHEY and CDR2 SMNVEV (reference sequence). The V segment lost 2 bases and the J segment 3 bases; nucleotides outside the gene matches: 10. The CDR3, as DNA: TGTGCCAGCAGTTTAACCAGCGGGAGGGCCTTCGGCTACGAGCAGTACTTC. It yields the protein CASSLTSGRAFGYEQYF.

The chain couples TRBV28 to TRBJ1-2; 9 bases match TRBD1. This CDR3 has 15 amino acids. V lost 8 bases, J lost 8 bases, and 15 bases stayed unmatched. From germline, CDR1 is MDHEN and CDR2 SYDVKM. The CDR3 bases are TGTGCCAGCGGCAGCTTGACAGGGGGATCGGAAGGCTACACCTTC. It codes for CASGSLTGGSEGYTF.

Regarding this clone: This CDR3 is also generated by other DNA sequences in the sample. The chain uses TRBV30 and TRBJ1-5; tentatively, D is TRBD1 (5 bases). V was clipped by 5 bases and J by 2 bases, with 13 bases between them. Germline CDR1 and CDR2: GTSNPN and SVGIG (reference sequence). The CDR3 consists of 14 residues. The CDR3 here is CAWRGPGGNQPQHF. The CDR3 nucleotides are TGTGCCTGGCGAGGGCCGGGGGGCAATCAGCCCCAGCATTTT.

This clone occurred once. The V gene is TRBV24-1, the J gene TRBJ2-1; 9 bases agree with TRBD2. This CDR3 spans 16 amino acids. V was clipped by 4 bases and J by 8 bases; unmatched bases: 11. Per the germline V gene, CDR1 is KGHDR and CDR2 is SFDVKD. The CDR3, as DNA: TGTGCCACCAGTGACATTAGCGGGAGAGGTGGCGATGAGCAGTTCTTC. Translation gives CATSDISGRGGDEQFF.

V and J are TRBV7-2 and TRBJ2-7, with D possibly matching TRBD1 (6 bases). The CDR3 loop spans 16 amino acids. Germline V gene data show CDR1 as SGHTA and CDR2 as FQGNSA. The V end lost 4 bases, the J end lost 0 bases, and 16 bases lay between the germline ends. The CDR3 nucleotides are TGTGCCAGCAGCTCATCCACAGGGTATTTCTCCTACGAGCAGTACTTC. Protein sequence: CASSSSTGYFSYEQYF.

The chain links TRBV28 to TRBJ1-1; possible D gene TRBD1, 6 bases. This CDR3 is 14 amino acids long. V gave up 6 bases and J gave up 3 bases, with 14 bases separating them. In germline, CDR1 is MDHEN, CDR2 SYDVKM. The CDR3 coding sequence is TGTGCCAGCAGCTCCCTGGGGGCCGACACTGAAGCTTTCTTT. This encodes CASSSLGADTEAFF.

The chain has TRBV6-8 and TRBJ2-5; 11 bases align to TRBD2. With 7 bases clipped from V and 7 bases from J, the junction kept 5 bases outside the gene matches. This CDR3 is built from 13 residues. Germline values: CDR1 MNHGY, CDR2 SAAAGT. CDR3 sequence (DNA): TGTGCCAGCATTCGGCTAGCGGGAGGGACCCAGTACTTC. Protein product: CASIRLAGGTQYF.